The rows below give T cell receptor beta chains drawn from one sample of a study of T cells after yellow fever vaccination. TCRdb reprocessed the 5' RACE reads via MiXCR and lists one record per CDR3 protein. The sample lists around 340,000 distinct CDR3 sequences; about an eighth were seen once. Specimen: CD4+ T cells sorted from PBMCs, collected 15 days after the yellow fever booster vaccination. The origin of the receptors is a man between 18 and 35 years old who received the YFV17D yellow fever vaccine. The CDR3 runs from the conserved cysteine through the conserved F or W. The order of the fields is V gene, D gene, J gene, clone size, CDR3 length, CDR3 protein, CDR3 DNA. The D gene is left open where the match is weak. Some rows have no size entry. The others give once, few or many, or a class for an expanded clone.

v_call: TRBV5-1; d_call: NA; j_call: TRBJ2-3; clone_size: NA; cdr3_length: 16; cdr3_aa: CASSPRGRTVTDTQYF; cdr3_nt: TGCGCCAGCAGCCCCCGTGGGCGGACTGTTACAGATACGCAGTATTTT
v_call: TRBV20-1; d_call: NA; j_call: TRBJ1-4; clone_size: few; cdr3_length: 13; cdr3_aa: CSALAATNEKLFF; cdr3_nt: TGCAGTGCTCTAGCTGCAACTAATGAAAAACTGTTTTTT
v_call: TRBV27; d_call: NA; j_call: TRBJ1-5; clone_size: many; cdr3_length: 14; cdr3_aa: CASSLSGVRQPQHF; cdr3_nt: TGTGCCAGCAGTTTATCAGGGGTACGACAGCCCCAGCATTTT
v_call: TRBV7-2; d_call: NA; j_call: TRBJ1-5; clone_size: few; cdr3_length: 15; cdr3_aa: CASSLTHESNQPQHF; cdr3_nt: TGTGCCAGCAGCTTAACCCATGAGAGCAATCAGCCCCAGCATTTT
v_call: TRBV28; d_call: NA; j_call: TRBJ2-3; clone_size: NA; cdr3_length: 15; cdr3_aa: CASSPAGSYPDTQYF; cdr3_nt: TGTGCCAGCAGTCCGGCAGGGTCATACCCAGATACGCAGTATTTT
v_call: TRBV12-3/TRBV12-4; d_call: TRBD1; j_call: TRBJ2-3; clone_size: few; cdr3_length: 13; cdr3_aa: CASSGQVGDTQYF; cdr3_nt: TGTGCCAGCAGTGGACAGGTTGGCGATACGCAGTATTTT
v_call: TRBV28; d_call: NA; j_call: TRBJ1-2; clone_size: NA; cdr3_length: 15; cdr3_aa: CASTPPTSGDNGYTF; cdr3_nt: TGTGCCAGCACTCCTCCTACGTCGGGGGATAATGGCTACACCTTC
v_call: TRBV5-1; d_call: TRBD1; j_call: TRBJ2-5; clone_size: many; cdr3_length: 14; cdr3_aa: CASSPGTGEETQYF; cdr3_nt: TGCGCCAGCAGCCCCGGGACAGGAGAAGAGACCCAGTACTTC
v_call: TRBV6-1; d_call: NA; j_call: TRBJ1-1; clone_size: many; cdr3_length: 14; cdr3_aa: CASSDRGGDTEAFF; cdr3_nt: TGTGCCAGCAGTGACCGGGGGGGGGACACTGAAGCTTTCTTT
v_call: TRBV14; d_call: NA; j_call: TRBJ2-1; clone_size: NA; cdr3_length: 17; cdr3_aa: CASSQGSWEDFPNEQFF; cdr3_nt: TGTGCCAGCAGCCAAGGCTCTTGGGAGGACTTTCCGAATGAGCAGTTCTTC
v_call: TRBV4-1; d_call: TRBD1; j_call: TRBJ1-1; clone_size: many; cdr3_length: 13; cdr3_aa: CASSQDRDRAPFF; cdr3_nt: TGCGCCAGCAGCCAAGATAGGGACAGGGCGCCTTTCTTT
v_call: TRBV5-1; d_call: NA; j_call: TRBJ2-7; clone_size: NA; cdr3_length: 14; cdr3_aa: CASTQSGQTYEQYF; cdr3_nt: TGCGCCAGCACCCAATCGGGACAAACCTACGAGCAGTACTTC
v_call: TRBV5-1; d_call: TRBD1; j_call: TRBJ1-6; clone_size: many; cdr3_length: 15; cdr3_aa: CASRQQQGAGSPLHF; cdr3_nt: TGCGCCAGCAGACAACAACAGGGGGCCGGTTCACCCCTCCACTTT
v_call: TRBV19; d_call: TRBD1; j_call: TRBJ2-1; clone_size: NA; cdr3_length: 16; cdr3_aa: CASRRTGLGSYNEQFF; cdr3_nt: TGTGCCAGTAGGAGGACAGGTCTTGGGTCCTACAATGAGCAGTTCTTC
v_call: TRBV15; d_call: NA; j_call: TRBJ2-7; clone_size: few; cdr3_length: 13; cdr3_aa: CATSRTIDVEQYF; cdr3_nt: TGTGCCACCAGCAGAACCATAGACGTCGAGCAGTACTTC
v_call: TRBV5-1; d_call: NA; j_call: TRBJ1-4; clone_size: NA; cdr3_length: 13; cdr3_aa: CASSFGANGKLFF; cdr3_nt: TGCGCCAGCAGCTTCGGGGCCAACGGGAAACTGTTTTTT
v_call: TRBV6-1; d_call: TRBD1; j_call: TRBJ1-2; clone_size: NA; cdr3_length: 15; cdr3_aa: CASSGQDRGDYGYTF; cdr3_nt: TGTGCCAGCAGTGGCCAAGACAGGGGTGACTATGGCTACACCTTC
v_call: TRBV6-5; d_call: NA; j_call: TRBJ2-3; clone_size: NA; cdr3_length: 15; cdr3_aa: CASRSYYGKTDTQYF; cdr3_nt: TGTGCCAGCAGATCCTATTACGGGAAGACAGATACGCAGTATTTT
v_call: TRBV7-2; d_call: NA; j_call: TRBJ2-1; clone_size: many; cdr3_length: 13; cdr3_aa: CASSPYMYNEQFF; cdr3_nt: TGTGCCAGCAGTCCGTACATGTACAATGAGCAGTTCTTC
v_call: TRBV9; d_call: NA; j_call: TRBJ2-7; clone_size: NA; cdr3_length: 12; cdr3_aa: CASSVGDYEQYF; cdr3_nt: TGTGCCAGCAGCGTAGGGGATTACGAGCAGTACTTC
v_call: TRBV4-3; d_call: NA; j_call: TRBJ1-2; clone_size: few; cdr3_length: 15; cdr3_aa: CASSHPPPLNYGYTF; cdr3_nt: TGCGCCAGCAGCCACCCCCCCCCGTTAAACTATGGCTACACCTTC
v_call: TRBV5-1; d_call: TRBD2; j_call: TRBJ2-3; clone_size: many; cdr3_length: 16; cdr3_aa: CASRLASGGVPDTQYF; cdr3_nt: TGCGCCAGCAGATTGGCTAGCGGGGGGGTTCCAGATACGCAGTATTTT
v_call: TRBV3-1; d_call: NA; j_call: TRBJ1-2; clone_size: NA; cdr3_length: 14; cdr3_aa: CASSHSRAYYGYTF; cdr3_nt: TGTGCCAGCAGCCATTCTAGAGCCTACTATGGCTACACCTTC
v_call: TRBV15; d_call: NA; j_call: TRBJ1-5; clone_size: few; cdr3_length: 16; cdr3_aa: CATSRAGTASNQPQHF; cdr3_nt: TGTGCCACCAGCAGAGCCGGGACTGCTAGCAATCAGCCCCAGCATTTT
v_call: TRBV7-9; d_call: NA; j_call: TRBJ1-2; clone_size: NA; cdr3_length: 14; cdr3_aa: CASSPSGGLVGYTF; cdr3_nt: TGTGCCAGCAGCCCGTCTGGAGGGCTTGTTGGCTACACCTTC
v_call: TRBV7-2; d_call: NA; j_call: TRBJ1-1; clone_size: NA; cdr3_length: 15; cdr3_aa: CASSYAFGRRAEAFF; cdr3_nt: TGTGCCAGCAGCTATGCGTTTGGCCGGCGGGCTGAAGCTTTCTTT
v_call: TRBV7-2; d_call: NA; j_call: TRBJ2-1; clone_size: few; cdr3_length: 11; cdr3_aa: CASSPWNEQFF; cdr3_nt: TGTGCCAGCAGCCCCTGGAATGAGCAGTTCTTC
v_call: TRBV4-2; d_call: TRBD1; j_call: TRBJ2-1; clone_size: few; cdr3_length: 20; cdr3_aa: CASSQDVRTGGVLSYNEQFF; cdr3_nt: TGTGCCAGCAGCCAAGATGTCAGGACAGGGGGCGTTCTCTCCTACAATGAGCAGTTCTTC